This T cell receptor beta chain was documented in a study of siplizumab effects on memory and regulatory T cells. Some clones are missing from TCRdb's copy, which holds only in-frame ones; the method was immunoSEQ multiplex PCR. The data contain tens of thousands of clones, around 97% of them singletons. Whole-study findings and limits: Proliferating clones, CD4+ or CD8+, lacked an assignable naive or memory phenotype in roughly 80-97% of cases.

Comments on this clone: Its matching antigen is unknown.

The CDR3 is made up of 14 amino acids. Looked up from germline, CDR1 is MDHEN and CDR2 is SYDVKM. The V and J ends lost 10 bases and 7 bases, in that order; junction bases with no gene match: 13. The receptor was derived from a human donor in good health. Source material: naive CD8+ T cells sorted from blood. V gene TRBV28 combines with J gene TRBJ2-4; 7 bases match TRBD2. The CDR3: CATEASGGGNIQYF. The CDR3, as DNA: TGTGCCACCGAAGCTAGCGGCGGCGGGAACATTCAGTACTTC.